The 24 T cell receptor beta chains in this list originate from one sample, sequenced in a study of T cell responses to AZD1222 COVID-19 vaccine. The assay was immunoSEQ multiplex PCR, and TCRdb's table has in-frame clones only and misses some. The sample includes around 120,000 clones, about nine tenths of them seen just once. Specimen: peripheral blood, collected on day 0 of AZD1222 vaccination. The receptors were gathered from an adult in good health.

The V and J genes are TRBV6-6 and TRBJ2-5, with 9 bases lining up with TRBD1. CDR1 is MNHNY, CDR2 SVGAGI, per germline (reference sequence). The J segment lost 1 base and the V segment lost 7 bases, leaving 4 bases of the junction unmatched. The CDR3 is 14 amino acids. CDR3 in DNA: TGTGCCAGCATCAAACAGGGGGCCCAAGAGACCCAGTACTTC. Protein product: CASIKQGAQETQYF.

This chain's CDR3 is CASSPSWERITDTQYF. The CDR3 DNA reads TGTGCCAGCAGTCCCAGTTGGGAGAGGATCACAGATACGCAGTATTTT. The rearrangement uses TRBV6-2 or TRBV6-3 and TRBJ2-3; D may be TRBD2 (5 bases). The CDR3 runs to 16 residues. Trimming cost V 5 bases and J 2 bases, with 17 bases left between them. CDR1 and CDR2 (germline): MNHEY, SVGEGT.

About this clone: Other DNA sequences of this sample code for an identical CDR3. The chain recombines TRBV7-2 with TRBJ1-1; D is undetermined. The germline gives CDR1 SGHTA, CDR2 FQGNSA. The CDR3 has 13 amino acids. With 2 bases removed from V and 0 bases from J, the gap between germline ends came to 4 bases. CDR3 in DNA: TGTGCCAGCAGCTTAAGTATGAACACTGAAGCTTTCTTT. Translated, it gives CASSLSMNTEAFF.

The chain combines TRBV5-6 with TRBJ1-1, with a possible D match to TRBD1 (6 bases). The V end lost 0 bases, the J end lost 1 base, and 16 bases lay between the germline ends. Looked up from germline, CDR1 is SGHDT and CDR2 is YYEEEE. The CDR3 is made up of 17 amino acids. CDR3 sequence reads: CASSLGTAVLPNTEAFF. The CDR3, as DNA: TGTGCCAGCAGCTTGGGGACAGCAGTTCTCCCGAACACTGAAGCTTTCTTT.

V usage is TRBV28 and J usage is TRBJ1-5, with TRBD1 as a possible D gene (6 bases). V lost 4 bases to trimming and J lost 1 base, with 8 bases between them. Per germline, CDR1 MDHEN and CDR2 SYDVKM. The CDR3 is 14 amino acids. The CDR3 spells CASSYRASNQPQHF. Written as DNA, the CDR3 is TGTGCCAGCAGTTACAGGGCCAGCAATCAGCCCCAGCATTTT.

J is TRBJ2-7 and V is TRBV7-8, with a weak D call TRBD2 (6 bases). The germline CDR1 and CDR2 sequences are SGHVS and FQNEAQ. V was pared by 0 bases and J by 2 bases, with 14 bases between. This CDR3 has 16 residues. The CDR3 spells CASSLAARGGPYEQYF. In DNA, the CDR3 is TGTGCCAGCAGCTTAGCGGCGCGGGGCGGGCCCTACGAGCAGTACTTC. Supplemented by reference TRBV7-8 and TRBJ2-7, the full variable domain reads GAGVSQSPRYKVAKRGQDVALRCDPISGHVSLFWYQQALGQGPEFLTYFQNEAQLDKSGLPSDRFFAERPEGSVSTLKIQRTQQEDSAVYLCASSLAARGGPYEQYFGPGTRLTVT.

The chain joins TRBV30 to TRBJ1-4; D is possibly TRBD1 (6 bases). This CDR3 region has 14 residues. The V gene lost 3 bases and the J gene lost 10 bases, with 18 bases spanning the gap. Germline V lookup: CDR1 GTSNPN, CDR2 SVGIG (reference sequence). The CDR3 is CAWSQSTGFGKLFF. The CDR3 DNA reads TGTGCCTGGAGCCAATCTACAGGGTTCGGAAAACTGTTTTTT.

The chain combines TRBV28 with TRBJ1-6; D not certain. Germline V gene lookup returns CDR1 MDHEN and CDR2 SYDVKM. Trimming stripped 2 bases from V and 9 bases from J, with 11 bases between. The CDR3 spans 14 residues. The DNA for the CDR3 is TGTGCCAGCAGTTTAAAGCAGCATTTTTCACCCCTCCACTTT. Translating it yields CASSLKQHFSPLHF.

This clone showed up just once. The chain links TRBV7-9 to TRBJ1-2; D is uncertain. The length of the CDR3 is 14 residues. From germline, CDR1 is SEHNR and CDR2 FQNEAQ (reference sequence). Trimming cost V 0 bases and J 4 bases, with 9 bases left between them. CDR3: CASSLAGILYGYTF. The CDR3 coding sequence is TGTGCCAGCAGCTTAGCCGGGATCCTCTATGGCTACACCTTC.

The CDR3 here is CASSPGSLVGGSGYTF. CDR3 DNA sequence: TGCGCCAGCAGCCCCGGATCTCTCGTCGGGGGCAGTGGCTACACCTTC. The chain has TRBV4-3 and TRBJ1-2, with D maybe TRBD1 (6 bases). The germline V and J ends were trimmed by 4 bases and 7 bases, with 22 bases remaining between them. This CDR3 is 16 amino acids long. CDR1 is LGHNA, CDR2 YSLEER, per germline.

The chain recombines TRBV19 with TRBJ2-5, with a weak D call TRBD1 (5 bases). There are 14 residues in the CDR3. Germline CDR1 and CDR2: LNHDA and SQIVND (reference sequence). Trimming shortened V by 3 bases and J by 2 bases, and 10 bases separated the two germline ends. The CDR3 sequence is CASSIRVRQETQYF. CDR3 coding DNA: TGTGCCAGTAGTATCAGGGTACGACAAGAGACCCAGTACTTC. Full variable domain (rest looked up from reference TRBV19 and TRBJ2-5): DGGITQSPKYLFRKEGQNVTLSCEQNLNHDAMYWYRQDPGQGLRLIYYSQIVNDFQKGDIAEGYSVSREKKESFPLTVTSAQKNPTAFYLCASSIRVRQETQYFGPGTRLLVL.

V and J are TRBV30 and TRBJ2-1; 14 bases agree with TRBD2. The CDR3 is 15 residues long. Germline CDR1 GTSNPN, CDR2 SVGIG (reference sequence). The ends lost 2 bases at V and 9 bases at J; junction bases unmatched: 6. CDR3 nucleotides: TGTGCCTGGAGTTCGGGACTAGCGGGGGTCAGTGAGCAGTTCTTC. Translating it yields CAWSSGLAGVSEQFF.

The chain links TRBV6-2 or TRBV6-3 to TRBJ2-3; D might be TRBD2 (5 bases). The CDR3 covers 16 residues. The germline V and J ends were trimmed by 3 bases and 5 bases, with 18 bases remaining between them. The germline V gene encodes CDR1 MNHEY and CDR2 SVGEGT. The chain's CDR3 is CASSYGLRDLIDTQYF. For the CDR3, the DNA is TGTGCCAGCAGTTATGGTCTGAGGGATTTGATAGATACGCAGTATTTT.

This sequence joins TRBV18 and TRBJ1-2; D perhaps matches TRBD1 (6 bases). The germline V gene has CDR1 KGHSH and CDR2 LQKENI. This CDR3 region has 14 residues. V lost 3 bases to trimming and J lost 4 bases, with 12 bases between them. Written as DNA, the CDR3 is TGTGCCAGCTCACCCGACAGGTCCTCCTATGGCTACACCTTC. It yields the protein CASSPDRSSYGYTF.

The chain carries TRBV10-3 and TRBJ1-6; possibly TRBD1 for D (5 bases). This CDR3 has 15 amino acids. The germline V and J ends were trimmed by 0 bases and 7 bases, with 10 bases remaining between them. Germline values: CDR1 ENHRY, CDR2 SYGVKD. CDR3 region: CAISESREVNSPLHF. The CDR3 nucleotides are TGTGCCATCAGTGAGTCCAGGGAAGTAAATTCACCCCTCCACTTT.

The V gene is TRBV5-5, the J gene TRBJ2-3, with TRBD2 matching 8 bases. CDR1 is SGHKS and CDR2 is YYEKEE in the germline V gene (reference sequence). CDR3 length equals 16 residues. J gave up 5 bases and V 0 bases, and 8 bases lay outside the gene matches. Here the CDR3 DNA reads TGTGCCAGCAGCTTGGCCGGGCGGGGGGTCCAAGATACGCAGTATTTT. This sequence encodes CASSLAGRGVQDTQYF.

V is TRBV19 and J is TRBJ2-7; D remains ambiguous. Germline lookup yields CDR1 LNHDA and CDR2 SQIVND (reference sequence). This CDR3 comprises 8 residues. V was pared by 11 bases and J by 6 bases, with 5 bases between. The CDR3 nucleotides are TGTGCCCAAGTCGAGCAGTACTTC. This encodes CAQVEQYF. The variable domain in full, with the rest retrieved from reference TRBV19 and TRBJ2-7, is DGGITQSPKYLFRKEGQNVTLSCEQNLNHDAMYWYRQDPGQGLRLIYYSQIVNDFQKGDIAEGYSVSREKKESFPLTVTSAQKNPTAFYLCAQVEQYFGPGTRLTVT.

The chain links TRBV30 to TRBJ2-7; a weak D match, TRBD2 (5 bases). This CDR3 has 12 residues. Germline CDR1 GTSNPN, CDR2 SVGIG (reference sequence). V gave up 6 bases and J gave up 2 bases, with 11 bases separating them. The CDR3: CACIRGTYEQYF. The CDR3 region has the DNA TGTGCCTGTATACGGGGAACCTACGAGCAGTACTTC.

The chain uses TRBV5-6 and TRBJ1-2; 7 positions match TRBD1. Germline-derived CDR1 and CDR2 are SGHDT and YYEEEE. J lost 3 bases, V lost 0 bases, and 5 bases had no gene match. This CDR3 spans 15 amino acids. The CDR3 coding sequence is TGTGCCAGCAGCTTGGAGGGCAGGGGGGACTATGGCTACACCTTC. Protein: CASSLEGRGDYGYTF.

V gene TRBV5-1 combines with J gene TRBJ1-1, with D perhaps TRBD1 (6 bases). The CDR3 has 16 amino acids. Per germline, CDR1 SGHRS and CDR2 YFSETQ. V shed 3 bases and J shed 5 bases, with 20 bases lying between them. The CDR3 DNA follows: TGCGCCAGCAGCTCCGGAAACAGGGTAAAAGGAACTGAAGCTTTCTTT. Translating gives CASSSGNRVKGTEAFF.

This chain connects TRBV5-4 to TRBJ2-2; D is unresolved. V lost 2 bases and J 1 base, leaving 9 bases between the germline ends. Germline-derived CDR1 and CDR2 are SGHNT and YYREEE (reference sequence). The CDR3 has 15 amino acids. CDR3 DNA: TGTGCCAGCAGCTTAGCCCAAAAGAACACCGGGGAGCTGTTTTTT. This encodes CASSLAQKNTGELFF.

This clone was seen a few times. This chain links TRBV7-8 with TRBJ1-6, with 8 bases lining up with TRBD1. Trimming took 5 bases from V and 3 from J; bases not matched to a gene: 12. Germline assignment: CDR1 SGHVS and CDR2 FQNEAQ. The CDR3 consists of 18 residues. The CDR3 region has the DNA TGTGCCAGCAGCCTATCACAGAGACAGGGGAACTATAATTCACCCCTCCACTTT. Its protein is CASSLSQRQGNYNSPLHF.

This clone was seen more than once but under ten times. CDR3 amino acids: CASSFGQGASPLHF. The CDR3 region has the DNA TGTGCCAGCAGTTTTGGACAGGGGGCTTCACCCCTCCACTTT. The V call is TRBV6-2 or TRBV6-3, the J call TRBJ1-6; TRBD1 matches 11 bases. The CDR3 has 14 amino acids. Germline V gives CDR1 MNHEY, CDR2 SVGEGT. V lost 4 bases and J lost 9; bases outside the gene matches: 2.

The CDR3 is CASSQGTARGEQYF. The CDR3 coding sequence is TGTGCCAGCAGCCAAGGTACAGCTCGGGGCGAGCAGTACTTC. The chain combines TRBV3-1 (or the pseudogene TRBV3-2) with TRBJ2-7; perhaps TRBD2 as D (5 bases). This CDR3 spans 14 amino acids. Germline V gives CDR1 LGHDT, CDR2 YNNKEL (reference sequence). Trimming removed 1 base at V and 6 bases at J, with 13 bases between.